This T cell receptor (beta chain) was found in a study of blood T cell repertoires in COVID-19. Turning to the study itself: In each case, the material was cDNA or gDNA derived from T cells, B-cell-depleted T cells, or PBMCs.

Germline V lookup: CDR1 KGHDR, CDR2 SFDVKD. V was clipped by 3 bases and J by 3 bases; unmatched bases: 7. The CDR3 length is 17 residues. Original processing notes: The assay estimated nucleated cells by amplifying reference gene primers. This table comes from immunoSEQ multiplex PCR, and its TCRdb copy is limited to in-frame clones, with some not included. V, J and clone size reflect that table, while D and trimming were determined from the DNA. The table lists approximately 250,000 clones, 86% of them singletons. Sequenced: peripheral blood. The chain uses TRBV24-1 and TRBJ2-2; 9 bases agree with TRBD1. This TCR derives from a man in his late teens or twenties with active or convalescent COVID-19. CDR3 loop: CATSDPPTGGYTGELFF. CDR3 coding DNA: TGTGCCACCAGTGATCCCCCGACAGGGGGGTACACCGGGGAGCTGTTTTTT.